Following are 2 T cell receptor beta chains from one sample sequenced in a study of blood T cells in healthy people across ages. A sample-barcoded 5' primer and a J-beta primer mix were used in a second PCR of roughly 7 to 11 cycles. TCRdb redid the calling of the 5' RACE reads with MiXCR, one entry per CDR3 protein. The sample lists hundreds of thousands of distinct CDR3 sequences; around 38% were seen once. The sequencing sample was made of blood. These receptors all stem from a man older than 75 in good health.

The CDR3 protein is CASSQDWGGNEQYF. As DNA, the CDR3 is TGCGCCAGCAGCCAAGATTGGGGGGGAAACGAGCAGTACTTC. The V call is TRBV4-1, the J call TRBJ2-4, with 7 bases lining up with TRBD2. The better agreement between TRBJ2-7 and the DNA end casts doubt on the J call. CDR3 length equals 14 residues. CDR1 is MGHRA, CDR2 YSYEKL, per germline.

This clonotype occurred a few times. The J gene is TRBJ2-3, the V gene TRBV5-1; maybe TRBD1 (5 bases). The CDR3 loop spans 14 amino acids. Germline lookup yields CDR1 SGHRS and CDR2 YFSETQ. V was shortened by 4 bases and J by 2 bases, with 11 bases between the two germline ends. CDR3 in amino acids: CASSRQKNTDTQYF. The DNA for the CDR3 is TGCGCCAGCAGCAGACAGAAAAACACAGATACGCAGTATTTT.